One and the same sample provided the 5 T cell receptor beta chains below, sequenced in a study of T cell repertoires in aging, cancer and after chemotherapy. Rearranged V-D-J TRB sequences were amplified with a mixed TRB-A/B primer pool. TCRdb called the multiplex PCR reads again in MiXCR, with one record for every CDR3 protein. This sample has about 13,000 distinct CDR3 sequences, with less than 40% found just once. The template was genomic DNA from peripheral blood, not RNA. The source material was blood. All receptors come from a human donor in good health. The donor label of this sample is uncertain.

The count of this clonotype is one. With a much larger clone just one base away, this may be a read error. The CDR3 region is CASNKSGLAGTGELFF. In nucleotides, the CDR3 is TGTGCCAGTAATAAATCGGGACTAGCGGGAACCGGGGAGCTGTTTTTT. The chain combines TRBV19 with TRBJ2-2; 13 bases match TRBD2. Germline CDR1 reads LNHDA; CDR2 reads SQIVND (reference sequence). The V and J ends lost 7 bases and 5 bases, in that order; junction bases with no gene match: 7. The CDR3 spans 16 residues. Complete variable domain (other parts from reference TRBV19 and TRBJ2-2): DGGITQSPKYLFRKEGQNVTLSCEQNLNHDAMYWYRQDPGQGLRLIYYSQIVNDFQKGDIAEGYSVSREKKESFPLTVTSAQKNPTAFYLCASNKSGLAGTGELFFGEGSRLTVL.

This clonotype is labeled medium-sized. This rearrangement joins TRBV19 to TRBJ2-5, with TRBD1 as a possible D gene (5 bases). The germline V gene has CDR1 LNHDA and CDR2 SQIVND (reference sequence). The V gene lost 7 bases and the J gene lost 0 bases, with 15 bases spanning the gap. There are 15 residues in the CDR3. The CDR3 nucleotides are TGTGCCAGTAAGGGCAGGGATTGGTACCAAGAGACCCAGTACTTC. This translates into CASKGRDWYQETQYF. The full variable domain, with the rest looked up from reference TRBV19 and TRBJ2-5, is DGGITQSPKYLFRKEGQNVTLSCEQNLNHDAMYWYRQDPGQGLRLIYYSQIVNDFQKGDIAEGYSVSREKKESFPLTVTSAQKNPTAFYLCASKGRDWYQETQYFGPGTRLLVL.

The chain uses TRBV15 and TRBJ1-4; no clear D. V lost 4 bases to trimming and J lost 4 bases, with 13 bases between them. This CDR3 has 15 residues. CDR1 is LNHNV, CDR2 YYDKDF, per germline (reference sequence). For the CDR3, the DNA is TGTGCCACCAGCACGTACAGTGACCTTAATGAAAAACTGTTTTTT. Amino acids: CATSTYSDLNEKLFF. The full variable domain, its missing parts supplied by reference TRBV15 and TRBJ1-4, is DAMVIQNPRYQVTQFGKPVTLSCSQTLNHNVMYWYQQKSSQAPKLLFHYYDKDFNNEADTPDNFQSRRPNTSFCFLDIRSPGLGDTAMYLCATSTYSDLNEKLFFGSGTQLSVL.

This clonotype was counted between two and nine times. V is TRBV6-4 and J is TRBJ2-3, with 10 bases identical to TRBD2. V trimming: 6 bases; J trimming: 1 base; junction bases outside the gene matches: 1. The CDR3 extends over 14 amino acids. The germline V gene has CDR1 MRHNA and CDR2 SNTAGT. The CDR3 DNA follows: TGTGCCAGCAGGAGCGGGGGGGGCACAGATACGCAGTATTTT. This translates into CASRSGGGTDTQYF.

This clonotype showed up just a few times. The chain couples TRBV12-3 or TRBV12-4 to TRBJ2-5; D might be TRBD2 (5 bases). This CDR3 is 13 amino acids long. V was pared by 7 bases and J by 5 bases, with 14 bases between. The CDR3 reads CASTPQPGETQYF. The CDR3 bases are TGTGCCAGCACCCCCCAGCCGGGGGAGACCCAGTACTTC.